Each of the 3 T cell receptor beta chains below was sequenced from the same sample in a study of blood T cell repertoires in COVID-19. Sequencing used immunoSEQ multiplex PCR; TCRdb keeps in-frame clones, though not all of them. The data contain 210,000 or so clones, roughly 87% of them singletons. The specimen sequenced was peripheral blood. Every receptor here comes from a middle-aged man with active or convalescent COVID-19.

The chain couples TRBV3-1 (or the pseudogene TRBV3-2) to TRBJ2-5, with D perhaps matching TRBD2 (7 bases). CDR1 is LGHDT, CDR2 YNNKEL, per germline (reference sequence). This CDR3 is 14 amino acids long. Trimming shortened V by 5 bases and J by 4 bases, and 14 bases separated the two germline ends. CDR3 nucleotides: TGTGCCAGCAGCTCCTTTAGGGGGGGAGAGACCCAGTACTTC. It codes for CASSSFRGGETQYF.

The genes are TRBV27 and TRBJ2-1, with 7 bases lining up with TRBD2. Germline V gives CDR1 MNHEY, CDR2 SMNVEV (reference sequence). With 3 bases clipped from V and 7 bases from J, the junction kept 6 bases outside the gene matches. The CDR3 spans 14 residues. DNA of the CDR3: TGTGCCAGCAGTTTCAACGGGGGAGGGAATGAGCAGTTCTTC. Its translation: CASSFNGGGNEQFF.

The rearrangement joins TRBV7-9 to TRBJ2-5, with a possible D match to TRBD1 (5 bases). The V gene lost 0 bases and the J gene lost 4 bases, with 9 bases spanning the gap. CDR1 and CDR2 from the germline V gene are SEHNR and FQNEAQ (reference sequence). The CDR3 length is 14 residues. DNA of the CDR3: TGTGCCAGCAGCTTAGCGACAGTGAGAGAGACCCAGTACTTC. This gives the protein CASSLATVRETQYF.